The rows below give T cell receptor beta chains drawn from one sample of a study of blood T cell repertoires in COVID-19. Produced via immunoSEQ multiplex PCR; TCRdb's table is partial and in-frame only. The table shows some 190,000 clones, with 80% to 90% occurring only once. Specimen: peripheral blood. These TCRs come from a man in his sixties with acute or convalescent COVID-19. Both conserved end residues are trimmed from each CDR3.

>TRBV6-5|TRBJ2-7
ASSYTPGQGREQY
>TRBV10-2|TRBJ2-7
ASSSADRGHEQY
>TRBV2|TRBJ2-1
ASSVGRASEQF
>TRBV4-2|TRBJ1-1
ASSQESGTGKAF
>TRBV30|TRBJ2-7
AWSVWTGGYEQY
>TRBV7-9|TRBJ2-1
ASSRPGLALGSEQF
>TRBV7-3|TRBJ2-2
ASSLGGSSSGELF
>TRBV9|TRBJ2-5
ASSPQAGGPGETQY
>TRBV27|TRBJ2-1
ASTPGRLAHEQF
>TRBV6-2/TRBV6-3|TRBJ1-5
ASSYSGAQPQH
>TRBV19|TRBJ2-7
ASSGGLAGGVEQY
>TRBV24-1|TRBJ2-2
ATSDREWFGELF
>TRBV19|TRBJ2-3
ASSMVAGVRTDTQY
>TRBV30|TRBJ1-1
AWSVLGHTEAF
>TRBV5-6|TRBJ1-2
ASSLRSRAVGYT
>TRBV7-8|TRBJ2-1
ASSPFEGSYNEQF
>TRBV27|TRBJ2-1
ASSPRQTYNEQF
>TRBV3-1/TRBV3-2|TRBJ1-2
ASRLQGGDYGYT
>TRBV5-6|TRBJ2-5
ASSFSGIKETQY
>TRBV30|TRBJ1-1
AWSPSRDRGRGKTEAF
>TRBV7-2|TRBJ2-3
ASSPQVASTDTQY
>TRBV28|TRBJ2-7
ASAGTGEPTYEQY
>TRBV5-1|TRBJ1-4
ASSPRRGRGEKLF
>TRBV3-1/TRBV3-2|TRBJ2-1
ASSHSNEQF
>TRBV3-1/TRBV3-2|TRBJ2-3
ASSQVVSGRITDTQY
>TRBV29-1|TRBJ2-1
SVGLRLAGEQF
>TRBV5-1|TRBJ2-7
ASSFGTGDLYEQY
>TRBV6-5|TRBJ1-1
ASSYWGERGTAF